The TCR beta chain under discussion was sequenced for a study of tumor and adjacent non-tumor tissue in lung cancer. Study at large: On average, productive TCRbeta reads reached 4 million to 5 million per sample.

On this clonotype: A read error may account for a junction end that differs from germline.

CDR1 and CDR2 from the germline V gene are DFQATT and SNEGSKA (reference sequence). This CDR3 spans 16 amino acids. No cell sorting was done before RNA was extracted from the tissue. Donors were chemotherapy-naive, newly diagnosed lung cancer surgical patients in China, August–late 2014. Three rounds of nested PCR, following a modified ARM-PCR protocol, produced the TCRbeta library. TCRdb reprocessed the multiplex PCR reads with MiXCR, giving one entry per CDR3 protein. The sample holds 90,000 to 110,000 distinct CDR3 sequences; around 80% are singletons and the top ten take 37%. Material for sequencing was lung tumor tissue. This receptor was taken from an older woman with non-small cell lung cancer. The V call is TRBV20-1, the J call TRBJ2-7; maybe TRBD2 (6 bases). In DNA form, the CDR3 reads TGCAGTGCTGGAATATACGGAGGGAGGTCCTCCTCCGAGCAGTACTTC. Translated: CSAGIYGGRSSSEQYF.